The rows below give T cell receptor beta chains drawn from one sample of a study of T cell responses to AZD1222 COVID-19 vaccine. Here immunoSEQ multiplex PCR was the method, and the copy in TCRdb shows in-frame clones only, minus some. Among approximately 76,000 clones listed, roughly 82% were seen once. The sample here was peripheral blood, taken on day 0 of AZD1222 vaccination. Receptors originate from an adult in good health. The CDR3 runs from the conserved cysteine through the conserved F or W. A D gene is named only where the DNA matches it firmly. Expanded clones are given a class, and other clones once, few, many or no size at all.

cdr3_nt: TGTGCCAGCACCCCCCTGGGGCTAGCGGGATACGCGGGGGAGCTGTTTTTT
cdr3_aa: CASTPLGLAGYAGELFF
j_call: TRBJ2-2
clone_size: few
d_call: TRBD2
v_call: TRBV7-2

cdr3_nt: TGCGCCAGCAGCCAAGAGGGGCGGGGCTACGAGCAGTACTTC
cdr3_aa: CASSQEGRGYEQYF
j_call: TRBJ2-7
clone_size: -
d_call: -
v_call: TRBV4-1

cdr3_nt: TGTGCCAGCAGCGTACAAGGAGGGCAGGGAGGATATGGCTACACCTTC
cdr3_aa: CASSVQGGQGGYGYTF
j_call: TRBJ1-2
clone_size: -
d_call: -
v_call: TRBV9

cdr3_nt: TGTGCCAGCAGCACGGACCACACAGATACGCAGTATTTT
cdr3_aa: CASSTDHTDTQYF
j_call: TRBJ2-3
clone_size: -
d_call: -
v_call: TRBV7-2

cdr3_nt: TGTGCCTGGACTAGACCCGGCAGCCAAAACATTCAGTACTTC
cdr3_aa: CAWTRPGSQNIQYF
j_call: TRBJ2-4
clone_size: -
d_call: -
v_call: TRBV30

cdr3_nt: TGTGCCAGCAGCGCGCCGGAGCGGGGGGCTACCCTTAAAAGGAATGAGCAGTTCTTC
cdr3_aa: CASSAPERGATLKRNEQFF
j_call: TRBJ2-1
clone_size: -
d_call: TRBD2
v_call: TRBV7-8

cdr3_nt: TGCGCCAGCAGCCATCGAGGGCAGGGGGCGAGAGATACGCAGTATTTT
cdr3_aa: CASSHRGQGARDTQYF
j_call: TRBJ2-3
clone_size: -
d_call: TRBD1
v_call: TRBV4-3

cdr3_nt: TGTGCCAGTAGCTATAGCGCCTTACGGACCCGGAACAATGAGCAGTTCTTC
cdr3_aa: CASSYSALRTRNNEQFF
j_call: TRBJ2-1
clone_size: -
d_call: -
v_call: TRBV19

cdr3_nt: TGTGCCAGCAGCTTTAGGGGTGGGGGTAACAATGAGCAGTTCTTC
cdr3_aa: CASSFRGGGNNEQFF
j_call: TRBJ2-1
clone_size: -
d_call: -
v_call: TRBV5-4

cdr3_nt: TGTGCCAGCAGTGGGGGAAACCAGGGGGCTCTGGAAAAACTGTTTTTT
cdr3_aa: CASSGGNQGALEKLFF
j_call: TRBJ1-4
clone_size: -
d_call: TRBD1
v_call: TRBV6-1